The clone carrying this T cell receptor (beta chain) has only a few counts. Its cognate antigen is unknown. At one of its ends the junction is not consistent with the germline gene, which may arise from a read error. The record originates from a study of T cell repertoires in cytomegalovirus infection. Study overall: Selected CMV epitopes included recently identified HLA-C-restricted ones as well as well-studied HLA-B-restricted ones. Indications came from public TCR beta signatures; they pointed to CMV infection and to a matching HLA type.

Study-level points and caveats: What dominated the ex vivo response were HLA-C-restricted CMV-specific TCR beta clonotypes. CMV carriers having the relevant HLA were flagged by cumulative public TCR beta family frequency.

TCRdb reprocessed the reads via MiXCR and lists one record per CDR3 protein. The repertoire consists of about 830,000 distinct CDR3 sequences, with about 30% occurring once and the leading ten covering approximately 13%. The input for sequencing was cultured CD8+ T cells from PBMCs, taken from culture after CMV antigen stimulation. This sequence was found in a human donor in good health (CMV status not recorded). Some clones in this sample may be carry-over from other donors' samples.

CDR3 coding DNA: TGTGCTAGCAGCTTAGATATCCTCAGGGGTGATGAGCAGTTCTTC. Its translation is CASSLDILRGDEQFF. The V and J genes are TRBV7-7 and TRBJ2-1; maybe TRBD1 (6 bases). CDR1 and CDR2 (germline): SSHAT, FNYEAQ (reference sequence). The CDR3 is made up of 15 amino acids.